This T cell receptor (beta chain) is from a study of early T cells in non-severe SARS-CoV-2 infection (dated by TCRdb to the early 2020s). Turning to the overall study: Because TCR sequencing relied on bulk RNA taken from unsorted whole blood, pairing of alpha and beta chains was not possible. The paper's findings and limits, for the study overall: VDJdb matching was skewed toward anti-spike CD8 responses, so virus-specific expansions were likely underestimated and private and CD4 specificities were missed.

This was a case-control study nested in a cohort of healthcare workers in London, UK, who had nasopharyngeal swab PCR tests and blood samples taken every week. Between 23 and 31 March 2020, the week of the UK lockdown, healthcare workers were enrolled and then followed up weekly for as long as 16 weeks. Comment on this clonotype: The target of this receptor is not known. Base qualities are not recorded, but no much larger clone differs from it by a single base.

Library prep was done by 5' RACE. The sample was run on a NextSeq 500. Unique molecular identifiers were attached to individual cDNA molecules in the TCR library protocol so that sequencing error and PCR bias could be corrected. Sequencing covered both TCR alpha and beta chains, and within each sample the abundances of alpha and beta sequences were tightly co-correlated. On the authors' methods: Decombinator V4 was used to annotate the V gene, J gene and CDR3 of the TCR sequences. TCRs were defined as expanded if a significant change between any two time points was detected under a Poisson model with p below 0.0001. TCR abundances were normalised to the total number of TCRs sequenced per sample and expressed as counts per million. TRAV1-2 paired with TRAJ12, TRAJ20 or TRAJ33 defined MAIT TCRs, while TRAV10 paired with TRAJ18 defined iNKT TCRs. VDJdb, accessed 1 November 2021, was searched for CMV, EBV and SARS-CoV-2 annotated TCRs, excluding TCRs annotated for multiple antigens. The public reads were reprocessed in TCRdb via fastp at Q25 and MiXCR, keeping in-frame beta chains. CDR3 protein duplicates are merged, each entry listing the most common genes and DNA. For this entry, the V and J calls and clone size follow TCRdb and not the study's own pipeline. The sample table contains some 98,000 distinct CDR3 sequences; only one count was recorded for approximately 17% of them. Jointly, the top ten make up over 0.95% of the sample.

V is clipped by 6 bases and J by 1 base, and the sequence between their germline boundaries is 12 bases long. The germline V gene encodes CDR1 SGHRS and CDR2 YFSETQ. Inclusive of the bounding cysteine and phenylalanine, the CDR3 is 14 residues long. Only the CDR3 DNA is retained, 42 bases long and in frame from the first base. The sequenced sample consisted of whole blood. This receptor was taken from an adult who was a healthcare worker with PCR-confirmed SARS-CoV-2 infection or an uninfected control (not recorded which). This chain joins TRBV5-1 to TRBJ2-3; TRBD1 might be the D gene, on 6 matching bases. The nucleotide sequence reads TGCGCCAGCACCCAAGGGGGAGGCACAGATACGCAGTATTTT. Its protein product is CASTQGGGTDTQYF.